Below are 26 T cell receptor beta chains sequenced from a single sample in a study of T cell repertoires and HLA-DP antigens. These receptors lack a known antigen. Profiled with immunoSEQ multiplex PCR; TCRdb holds only in-frame clones, not every one. The repertoire holds about 110,000 clones, with nearly 95% as singletons. Specimen: CD4+ T cells from PBMCs. All receptors come from a woman under 30 in good health and CMV-seronegative.

The V gene is TRBV7-9, the J gene TRBJ2-3; D unclear. With 4 bases removed from V and 0 bases from J, the gap between germline ends came to 2 bases. The CDR3 has 12 amino acids. Germline assignment: CDR1 SEHNR and CDR2 FQNEAQ (reference sequence). The CDR3 reads CASSSSTDTQYF. The CDR3 nucleotides read TGTGCCAGCAGCTCTAGCACAGATACGCAGTATTTT. Complete variable domain (other parts from reference TRBV7-9 and TRBJ2-3): DTGVSQNPRHKITKRGQNVTFRCDPISEHNRLYWYRQTLGQGPEFLTYFQNEAQLEKSRLLSDRFSAERPKGSFSTLEIQRTEQGDSAMYLCASSSSTDTQYFGPGTRLTVL.

J is TRBJ2-1 and V is TRBV5-1, with D possibly being TRBD2 (6 bases). Germline-derived CDR1 and CDR2 are SGHRS and YFSETQ. Trimming took off 0 bases at V and 8 bases at J, with 12 bases between the two ends. The CDR3 sequence is 14 residues long. CDR3: CASSLGDSLHEQFF. The CDR3 DNA is TGCGCCAGCAGCTTGGGGGACTCCCTCCATGAGCAGTTCTTC.

This sequence joins TRBV28 and TRBJ1-5; 10 nucleotides match TRBD1. Germline trimming cut 5 bases from V and 4 bases from J; bases unmatched to any gene: 5. Germline values: CDR1 MDHEN, CDR2 SYDVKM. This CDR3 spans 15 amino acids. CDR3 protein: CASSGTGVVNQPQHF. Here the CDR3 DNA reads TGTGCCAGCAGTGGGACAGGGGTGGTGAATCAGCCCCAGCATTTT.

The rearrangement uses TRBV6-1 and TRBJ1-3; D ambiguous. Trimming took off 6 bases at V and 5 bases at J, with 14 bases between the two ends. The germline V gene encodes CDR1 MNHNS and CDR2 SASEGT. The CDR3 is 14 residues long. DNA for the CDR3: TGTGCCAGCAGCGACCAGCCCGCGAGAAACACCATATATTTT. This translates into CASSDQPARNTIYF.

The chain couples TRBV7-3 to TRBJ2-3; D is uncertain. CDR1 and CDR2 (germline): SGHTA, FQGTGA. Trimming took 4 bases from V and 6 from J, leaving 14 bases between them. There are 14 residues in the CDR3. The CDR3 DNA is TGTGCCAGCAGCTCCCTTTCGAATCGGGATACGCAGTATTTT. Its translation is CASSSLSNRDTQYF.

The chain has TRBV6-5 and TRBJ2-3; D not certain. The germline V gene has CDR1 MNHEY and CDR2 SVGAGI. Trimming removed 4 bases at V and 2 bases at J, with 4 bases between. The CDR3 is made up of 12 amino acids. The CDR3 region is CASSSATDTQYF. The CDR3 DNA is TGTGCCAGCAGTTCCGCCACAGATACGCAGTATTTT.

Here the CDR3 DNA reads TGTGCCAGCAGTGCCCGGGTAACCGGGGAGCTGTTTTTT. Protein product: CASSARVTGELFF. This chain links TRBV6-4 with TRBJ2-2; D call uncertain. Deletions cut 4 bases from V and 5 bases from J, with 8 bases between. This CDR3 region has 13 residues. Germline V gene sequence: CDR1 MRHNA, CDR2 SNTAGT.

This clone was seen just once. The chain combines TRBV28 with TRBJ1-2, with 9 nucleotides matching TRBD1. Germline loops: CDR1 MDHEN, CDR2 SYDVKM. The CDR3 sequence is 16 residues long. V lost 5 bases and J lost 4; bases outside the gene matches: 11. The CDR3 spells CASSDSLTGGSYGYTF. The CDR3 DNA follows: TGTGCCAGCAGTGACTCCCTAACAGGGGGCAGCTATGGCTACACCTTC.

The rearrangement links TRBV4-1 to TRBJ2-4, with TRBD1 as a possible D gene (5 bases). This CDR3 has 16 residues. V lost 4 bases and J lost 0, with 13 bases in between. Germline V gene lookup returns CDR1 MGHRA and CDR2 YSYEKL. In DNA, the CDR3 is TGCGCCAGCAGCCTAAGGGGTAGTCTAGCCAAAAACATTCAGTACTTC. This gives the protein CASSLRGSLAKNIQYF.

The chain employs TRBV6-1 and TRBJ2-7, with a possible D match to TRBD2 (5 bases). Between the trimmed V and J ends, which lost 8 bases and 0 bases, there was a span of 11 bases. In germline, CDR1 is MNHNS, CDR2 SASEGT. The CDR3 runs 13 residues. The DNA for the CDR3 is TGTGCCAGCCGGAACCGGGACTCCTACGAGCAGTACGTC. It codes for CASRNRDSYEQYV.

This chain joins TRBV25-1 and TRBJ1-1, with 8 bases aligning to TRBD1. The CDR3 is 15 amino acids. The germline V gene has CDR1 MGHDK and CDR2 SYGVNS. The V gene end was trimmed by 5 bases and the J gene end by 1 base; junction bases not matched to a gene: 6. This chain's CDR3 is CASSRPGTGNTEAFF. CDR3 nucleotide sequence: TGTGCCAGCAGTCGTCCCGGGACAGGGAACACTGAAGCTTTCTTT.

Points on this clone: Other DNA sequences within the sample encode an identical CDR3. The V gene is TRBV2, the J gene TRBJ1-1, with 7 bases lining up with TRBD1. Germline CDR1 reads SNHLY; CDR2 reads FYNNEI. V trimming: 4 bases; J trimming: 1 base; junction bases outside the gene matches: 0. This CDR3 has 13 amino acids. The CDR3 coding sequence is TGTGCCAGCAGTGGACAGGGGAACACTGAAGCTTTCTTT. Translating gives CASSGQGNTEAFF.

J is TRBJ2-1 and V is TRBV10-3; perhaps TRBD1 as D (5 bases). CDR3 size: 14 residues. V lost 8 bases and J lost 3, with 14 bases in between. In germline, CDR1 is ENHRY, CDR2 SYGVKD. The CDR3 DNA follows: TGTGCCATCGGAAAACAGGCGCTCTACAATGAGCAGTTCTTC. Amino acid sequence: CAIGKQALYNEQFF.

V usage is TRBV9 and J usage is TRBJ2-4; TRBD2 agrees at 8 bases. V lost 2 bases to trimming and J lost 6 bases; unmatched junction nucleotides: 4. Germline CDR1 reads SGDLS; CDR2 reads YYNGEE. This CDR3 contains 14 residues. CDR3 in amino acids: CASSVNAGGNIQYF. The DNA for the CDR3 is TGTGCCAGCAGCGTGAACGCGGGGGGAAACATTCAGTACTTC.

The chain uses TRBV5-4 and TRBJ1-2; possible D gene TRBD1, 5 bases. The CDR3 has 14 residues. The V gene lost 0 bases and the J gene lost 2 bases, with 8 bases spanning the gap. Germline V gene sequence: CDR1 SGHNT, CDR2 YYREEE (reference sequence). For the CDR3, the DNA is TGTGCCAGCAGCTTGGCTGACAGAAACTATGGCTACACCTTC. Translation gives CASSLADRNYGYTF.

The V and J genes are TRBV18 and TRBJ2-1, with TRBD2 identical over 9 bases. Germline V CDR1 and CDR2: KGHSH, LQKENI. The CDR3 has 15 amino acids. Unmatched junction bases numbered 7, after V lost 3 bases and J lost 7 bases. CDR3: CASSPRGGFENEQFF. As DNA, the CDR3 is TGTGCCAGCTCACCGCGGGGGGGCTTTGAAAATGAGCAGTTCTTC.

With respect to this clone: Additional DNA sequences in this sample encode the identical CDR3. The gene calls are TRBV6-5 and TRBJ1-1; maybe TRBD1 (5 bases). The germline CDR1 and CDR2 sequences are MNHEY and SVGAGI. The CDR3 has 14 residues. Trimming removed 2 bases at V and 5 bases at J, with 12 bases between. The CDR3 loop reads CASSYRTSGTEAFF. The CDR3 nucleotides read TGTGCCAGCAGTTACCGTACCTCAGGGACTGAAGCTTTCTTT.

The chain has TRBV7-9 and TRBJ1-2, with TRBD1 matching 7 bases. The J segment lost 2 bases and the V segment lost 1 base, leaving 7 bases of the junction unmatched. The CDR3 totals 16 residues. The germline V gene encodes CDR1 SEHNR and CDR2 FQNEAQ (reference sequence). In nucleotides, the CDR3 is TGTGCCAGCAGCTTAGAGAGAGGGACAGCGAACTATGGCTACACCTTC. It codes for CASSLERGTANYGYTF.

Only one count was recorded for this clone. The chain carries TRBV5-1 and TRBJ1-2, with D possibly being TRBD1 (5 bases). Germline CDR1 and CDR2: SGHRS and YFSETQ. V was clipped by 4 bases and J by 4 bases, with 11 bases between them. There are 13 residues in the CDR3. This CDR3 reads CASSPDMGYGYTF. DNA for the CDR3: TGCGCCAGCAGCCCGGACATGGGCTATGGCTACACCTTC.

The CDR3 reads CSATGLLGYTF. For the CDR3, the DNA is TGCAGTGCCACAGGGTTATTGGGCTACACCTTC. This sequence joins TRBV20-1 and TRBJ1-2; tentatively, D is TRBD1 (6 bases). The CDR3 covers 11 residues. The V and J ends lost 6 bases and 8 bases respectively, with 13 bases between them. Germline CDR1 reads DFQATT; CDR2 reads SNEGSKA (reference sequence).

J is TRBJ1-6 and V is TRBV27, with D unclear. V was cut by 2 bases and J by 9 bases, with 8 bases left in between. The CDR3 covers 13 residues. CDR1 and CDR2 from the germline V gene are MNHEY and SMNVEV (reference sequence). CDR3 in DNA: TGTGCCAGCAGTTTAGAGGTGTTTTCACCCCTCCACTTT. It codes for CASSLEVFSPLHF.

This chain joins TRBV19 and TRBJ1-4, with a weak D call TRBD1 (5 bases). The V end was cut by 4 bases, the J end by 6 bases, with 12 bases between. Germline V gives CDR1 LNHDA, CDR2 SQIVND (reference sequence). This CDR3 spans 14 amino acids. The CDR3 is CASSTGRIDEKLFF. The CDR3 DNA reads TGTGCCAGTAGTACGGGACGGATTGATGAAAAACTGTTTTTT.

This sequence joins TRBV28 and TRBJ2-5; D may be TRBD1 (5 bases). V was trimmed by 6 bases and J by 3 bases, leaving 11 bases between them. Germline V gene lookup returns CDR1 MDHEN and CDR2 SYDVKM. CDR3 length: 13 residues. The CDR3 sequence is CASRSQGKETQYF. For the CDR3, the DNA is TGTGCCAGCAGGAGCCAGGGCAAAGAGACCCAGTACTTC.

The chain links TRBV7-2 to TRBJ1-2; 10 nucleotides agree with TRBD1. Per germline, CDR1 SGHTA and CDR2 FQGNSA. The CDR3 totals 16 residues. V shed 4 bases, J shed 8 bases, and the junction held 13 bases outside the gene matches. CDR3 nucleotides: TGTGCCAGCAGCTCCATCCGGGACAGGGGTCGAGGGGGCTACACCTTC. It translates to CASSSIRDRGRGGYTF.

This clone was counted a few times. CDR3 protein: CATSRDIYGYTF. The DNA of the CDR3 is TGTGCCACCAGCAGAGATATCTATGGCTACACCTTC. V usage is TRBV15 and J usage is TRBJ1-2, with D uncertain. This CDR3 is 12 amino acids long. Trimming left V 0 bases short and J 4 bases short, with 3 bases between. Germline V lookup: CDR1 LNHNV, CDR2 YYDKDF (reference sequence).

The chain is built from TRBV19 and TRBJ1-3; D is perhaps TRBD1 (6 bases). CDR3 length equals 14 residues. V lost 6 bases, J lost 3 bases, and 12 bases lay in between. The V gene's germline CDR1 is LNHDA and CDR2 SQIVND (reference sequence). The CDR3 bases are TGTGCCAGTAGCGGCAGGGGACGTGGAAACACCATATATTTT. Residues: CASSGRGRGNTIYF.